This paragraph reports one TCR beta chain. Its antigen is not known. The data belong to a study of tumor-infiltrating lymphocytes in localized non-small cell lung cancer. Overall study context: Patients included smokers and never-smokers with various histologies, some sampled after neoadjuvant chemotherapy. Study-level findings and limits: Tumor T-cell fraction was not associated with recurrence-free survival. No T-cell fraction difference was seen between IM1 and IM2 tumors.

Clones were read by immunoSEQ multiplex PCR, and TCRdb kept only the in-frame ones, dropping some. Of 25,000 to 30,000 clones in the sample, 75% to 90% are singletons; the top ten hold under 2.5%. The J segment lost 3 bases and the V segment lost 0 bases, leaving 8 bases of the junction unmatched. Per the germline V gene, CDR1 is LGHNA and CDR2 is YSLEER. CDR3 length: 16 residues. This TCR derives from a human donor with non-small cell lung cancer. The chain carries TRBV4-3 and TRBJ2-7; 7 nucleotides line up with TRBD1. Material for sequencing was lung tumor tissue. As DNA, the CDR3 is TGCGCCAGCAGCCAAGAAAACTCGGGACAGTACTACGAGCAGTACTTC. It codes for CASSQENSGQYYEQYF.